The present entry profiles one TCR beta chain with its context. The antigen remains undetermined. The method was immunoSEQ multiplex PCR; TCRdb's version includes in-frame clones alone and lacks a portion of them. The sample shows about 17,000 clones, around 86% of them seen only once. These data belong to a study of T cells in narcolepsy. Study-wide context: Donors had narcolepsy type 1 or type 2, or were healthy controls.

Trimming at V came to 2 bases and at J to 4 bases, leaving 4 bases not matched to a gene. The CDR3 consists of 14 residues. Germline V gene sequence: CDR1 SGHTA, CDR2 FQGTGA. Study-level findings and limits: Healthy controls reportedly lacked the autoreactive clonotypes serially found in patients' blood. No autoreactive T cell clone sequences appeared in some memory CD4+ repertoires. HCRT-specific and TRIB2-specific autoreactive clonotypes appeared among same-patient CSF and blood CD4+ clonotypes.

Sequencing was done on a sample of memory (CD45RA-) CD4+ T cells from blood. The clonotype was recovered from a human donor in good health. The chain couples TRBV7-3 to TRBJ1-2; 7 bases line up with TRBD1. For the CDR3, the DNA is TGTGCCAGCAGCTTACGGGCAGGGGGCTATGGCTACACCTTC. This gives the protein CASSLRAGGYGYTF. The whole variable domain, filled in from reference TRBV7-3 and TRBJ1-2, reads GAGVSQTPSNKVTEKGKYVELRCDPISGHTALYWYRQSLGQGPEFLIYFQGTGAADDSGLPNDRFFAVRPEGSVSTLKIQRTERGDSAVYLCASSLRAGGYGYTFGSGTRLTVV.